The present T cell receptor beta chain was sequenced within a study of T cell changes during pregnancy in multiple sclerosis (dated 2019 in TCRdb). General notes on the study: The study examined how the T cell repertoire changed over the course of pregnancy in women with multiple sclerosis.

Library preparation employed the immunoSEQ multiplex PCR assay. TCRdb holds this immuneACCESS table with in-frame rearrangements only. Some clones are missing; in checked studies, unresolved V genes explain under half, and the rest has no known cause. This sample lists 55,000 or so clones; 92% were detected once. The top ten clones comprise about 0.15% of the sample. Notes on this clone: Its antigen specificity is not known. No qualities accompany the bases; no much larger clone lies one base away.

The germline V and J ends show losses of 3 bases and 7 bases respectively, and no gene match explains 11 bases of the junction. There are 19 amino acids in the CDR3, from cysteine to phenylalanine inclusive. Only CDR3 DNA is held: 57 bases, read in frame from base 1. CDR1 and CDR2 are drawn from the germline V gene: LGHNA, YSLEER. The sample was CD4+ T cells from peripheral blood mononuclear cells, taken after pregnancy. The rearrangement combines TRBV4-3 with TRBJ2-2, with 16 junctional bases fitting TRBD2. The receptor was isolated from a female donor in good health, enrolled as a control in a pregnancy study. The base sequence is TGCGCCAGCAGCCAGACTCCGGGACTAGCGGGGGGGCGGGACGGGGAGCTGTTTTTT. This gives the protein CASSQTPGLAGGRDGELFF.